These 23 T cell receptor beta chains share one sample of origin, sequenced in a study of glioma-infiltrating T cells after dendritic cell vaccination. Sequencing was performed with immunoSEQ multiplex PCR; in TCRdb, only in-frame clones are kept and a portion is missing. The table includes approximately 64,000 clones, around 83% detected once. The starting material was blood, obtained before dendritic cell vaccination. The receptor set was obtained from a human donor with glioblastoma.

CDR3 amino acids: CASSLTDSGNTIYF. The CDR3, as DNA: TGTGCCAGCAGCTTGACAGATTCTGGAAACACCATATATTTT. This rearrangement joins TRBV7-9 to TRBJ1-3, with a weak D call TRBD1 (5 bases). The V end was cut by 3 bases, the J end by 1 base, with 7 bases between. This CDR3 has 14 amino acids. Germline assignment: CDR1 SEHNR and CDR2 FQNEAQ (reference sequence).

The count of this clone is one. This rearrangement joins TRBV30 to TRBJ1-6; D unclear. The V gene lost 2 bases and the J gene lost 5 bases, with 7 bases spanning the gap. CDR3 size: 13 residues. The germline V gene has CDR1 GTSNPN and CDR2 SVGIG (reference sequence). Here the CDR3 reads CAWSLQDNSPLHF. The CDR3, as DNA: TGTGCCTGGAGTCTTCAGGATAATTCACCCCTCCACTTT.

This clone was picked up one time. The V call is TRBV9, the J call TRBJ2-3, with unresolved D. The CDR3 loop spans 14 amino acids. Germline-derived CDR1 and CDR2 are SGDLS and YYNGEE. V was shortened by 0 bases and J by 6 bases, with 11 bases between the two germline ends. The CDR3 nucleotides read TGTGCCAGCAGCGTAGCTGCAGCAGCGGATACGCAGTATTTT. Protein product: CASSVAAAADTQYF.

This chain uses TRBV5-4 with TRBJ2-1; TRBD2 aligns across 9 bases. This CDR3 has 12 residues. Germline V gives CDR1 SGHNT, CDR2 YYREEE (reference sequence). The ends lost 9 bases at V and 10 bases at J; junction bases unmatched: 8. In nucleotides, the CDR3 is TGTGCCATTGGGACTAGCCCTAGGGAGCAGTTCTTC. This encodes CAIGTSPREQFF.

V gene TRBV2 combines with J gene TRBJ2-7, with 7 bases matching TRBD1. The V segment lost 10 bases and the J segment 4 bases; nucleotides outside the gene matches: 7. The CDR3 has 12 amino acids. Germline lookup yields CDR1 SNHLY and CDR2 FYNNEI. The DNA of the CDR3 is TGTGCCACAGGGGGTTCTGAATACGAGCAGTACTTC. It is translated as CATGGSEYEQYF.

The chain employs TRBV29-1 and TRBJ2-2; D is ambiguous. The CDR3 runs to 13 residues. Trimming took off 5 bases at V and 2 bases at J, with 9 bases between the two ends. The germline V gene encodes CDR1 SQVTM and CDR2 ANQGSEA. CDR3 nucleotide sequence: TGCAGCGTTATTGAGTTTAACACCGGGGAGCTGTTTTTT. Translated, it gives CSVIEFNTGELFF.

The rearrangement links TRBV10-1 to TRBJ2-2, with TRBD1 identical over 8 bases. V dropped 3 bases and J dropped 2; count of bases not matched to a gene: 5. Germline CDR1 WNHNN, CDR2 SYGVQD (reference sequence). This CDR3 is 16 amino acids long. CDR3 in amino acids: CASSEYGQGNTGELFF. CDR3 bases: TGCGCCAGCAGTGAATACGGACAGGGTAACACCGGGGAGCTGTTTTTT.

This clone has just a few counts. The chain joins TRBV4-2 to TRBJ1-2; 7 bases agree with TRBD1. Trimming at V came to 0 bases and at J to 5 bases, leaving 6 bases not matched to a gene. The CDR3 extends over 15 amino acids. Looked up from germline, CDR1 is LGHNA and CDR2 is YNFKEQ. As DNA, the CDR3 is TGTGCCAGCAGCCAAGACGGACAGGCGACTTATGGCTACACCTTC. Protein: CASSQDGQATYGYTF.

The chain couples TRBV4-2 to TRBJ2-3, with 9 bases fitting TRBD2. After removal of 0 bases from V and 0 bases from J, the junction contained 7 bases not matched to a gene. The CDR3 runs 18 residues. The germline V gene encodes CDR1 LGHNA and CDR2 YNFKEQ. In nucleotides, the CDR3 is TGTGCCAGCAGCCAAGAGGTTAGCGGGGGTCTGAGCACAGATACGCAGTATTTT. This sequence encodes CASSQEVSGGLSTDTQYF.

The sample holds a few counts of this clone. This chain connects TRBV25-1 to TRBJ2-7; 11 bases line up with TRBD1. Looked up from germline, CDR1 is MGHDK and CDR2 is SYGVNS. The CDR3 has 13 amino acids. The V gene end was trimmed by 4 bases and the J gene end by 6 bases; junction bases not matched to a gene: 2. CDR3 in DNA: TGTGCCAGCAGTGGGACAGGGGGCGGCGAGCAGTACTTC. Translated, it gives CASSGTGGGEQYF.

V usage is TRBV29-1 and J usage is TRBJ2-7; TRBD1 is a possible D gene (6 bases). From germline, CDR1 is SQVTM and CDR2 ANQGSEA. The CDR3 sequence is 13 residues long. Trimming took 2 bases from V and 2 from J, leaving 10 bases between them. CDR3 bases: TGCAGCGTTGAAACAGGGCTCCCCTACGAGCAGTACTTC. Its translation is CSVETGLPYEQYF.

This sequence joins TRBV5-1 and TRBJ2-7, with TRBD1 matching over 7 bases. CDR3 length: 13 residues. The V gene's germline CDR1 is SGHRS and CDR2 YFSETQ. The V and J ends lost 7 bases and 1 base, in that order; junction bases with no gene match: 5. The CDR3 sequence is CASLNRGSYEQYF. In nucleotides, the CDR3 is TGCGCCAGCCTCAACAGGGGATCCTACGAGCAGTACTTC.

The CDR3 nucleotides are TGTGCCAGCTCACCTTATCTGTCGGCGGAAGAGCAGTACTTC. Protein product: CASSPYLSAEEQYF. V is TRBV18 and J is TRBJ2-7, with unresolved D. This CDR3 spans 14 amino acids. Germline CDR1 and CDR2: KGHSH and LQKENI. V lost 3 bases, J lost 7 bases, and 16 bases lay in between.

This clone was seen a few times. J is TRBJ1-2 and V is TRBV7-2; D gene ambiguous. V lost 1 base, J lost 0 bases, and 6 bases lay in between. In germline, CDR1 is SGHTA, CDR2 FQGNSA. The CDR3 is 14 residues long. CDR3 DNA: TGTGCCAGCAGCTTAGGAGGCTCTAACTATGGCTACACCTTC. Its protein is CASSLGGSNYGYTF.

The chain joins TRBV28 to TRBJ2-6; D is perhaps TRBD1 (6 bases). Germline lookup yields CDR1 MDHEN and CDR2 SYDVKM. Trimming pared 6 bases from V and 1 base from J, leaving 19 bases between. The CDR3 sequence is 18 residues long. The CDR3 loop reads CASSLTGILLSGANVLTF. CDR3 nucleotide sequence: TGTGCCAGCAGCCTAACAGGGATCCTTCTGTCTGGGGCCAACGTCCTGACTTTC.

J is TRBJ1-1 and V is TRBV5-1; D remains unclear. Per the germline V gene, CDR1 is SGHRS and CDR2 is YFSETQ. The CDR3 loop spans 17 amino acids. Trimming pared 0 bases from V and 0 bases from J, leaving 15 bases between. The CDR3: CASSLGRRRVLNTEAFF. As DNA, the CDR3 is TGCGCCAGCAGCTTGGGGCGAAGGAGGGTTTTGAACACTGAAGCTTTCTTT.

The chain uses TRBV4-1 and TRBJ2-2; 7 bases map to TRBD2. The CDR3 extends over 17 amino acids. With V trimmed by 6 bases and J by 2 bases, 12 bases remained unmatched. Germline CDR1 and CDR2: MGHRA and YSYEKL. Here the CDR3 reads CASRNRGAGINTGELFF. The CDR3 bases are TGCGCCAGCAGAAACAGAGGAGCGGGGATTAACACCGGGGAGCTGTTTTTT.

V and J are TRBV5-1 and TRBJ1-6; D perhaps matches TRBD1 (6 bases). CDR3 length equals 15 residues. Trimming took 3 bases from V and 2 from J, leaving 9 bases between them. Looked up from germline, CDR1 is SGHRS and CDR2 is YFSETQ. CDR3 amino acids: CASSSGAPYNSPLHF. As DNA, the CDR3 is TGCGCCAGCAGCTCAGGGGCCCCCTATAATTCACCCCTCCACTTT.

This clone was recorded only once. The chain is built from TRBV30 and TRBJ1-6; no definite D call. This CDR3 region has 14 residues. Germline lookup yields CDR1 GTSNPN and CDR2 SVGIG (reference sequence). The V and J ends lost 0 bases and 9 bases respectively, with 12 bases between them. CDR3 nucleotides: TGTGCCTGGAGTGTACTTGAGATGAGTTCACCCCTCCACTTT. Amino acids: CAWSVLEMSSPLHF.

CDR3 sequence: CASRGQGTEAFF. CDR3 in DNA: TGTGCCAGCAGGGGACAGGGCACTGAAGCTTTCTTT. The chain is built from TRBV2 and TRBJ1-1; TRBD1 matches 9 bases. V lost 6 bases and J lost 4; bases outside the gene matches: 0. CDR3 size: 12 residues. Germline V CDR1 and CDR2: SNHLY, FYNNEI.

The chain uses TRBV27 and TRBJ2-2; 10 bases match TRBD2. Germline V gene data show CDR1 as MNHEY and CDR2 as SMNVEV (reference sequence). V was clipped by 8 bases and J by 1 base; unmatched bases: 7. This CDR3 contains 16 residues. In nucleotides, the CDR3 is TGTGCCAGCGGAATAGCGGGGGGCCAGAACACCGGGGAGCTGTTTTTT. Its translation: CASGIAGGQNTGELFF.

Only one count was recorded for this clone. The V gene is TRBV10-1, the J gene TRBJ2-5; the D is unclear. Deletions cut 6 bases from V and 4 bases from J, with 12 bases between. Germline V lookup: CDR1 WNHNN, CDR2 SYGVQD (reference sequence). This CDR3 has 13 residues. Here the CDR3 DNA reads TGCGCCAGCAGCCTCGACATGCGAGAGACCCAGTACTTC. Translation: CASSLDMRETQYF.

The chain is built from TRBV6-1 and TRBJ1-5; 7 nucleotides match TRBD1. The CDR3 loop spans 18 amino acids. Germline V gene sequence: CDR1 MNHNS, CDR2 SASEGT. J was trimmed by 0 bases and V by 0 bases; bases with no gene match: 8. The CDR3 is CASSEAAGQSYSNQPQHF. Here the CDR3 DNA reads TGTGCCAGCAGTGAAGCGGCGGGACAGTCGTATAGCAATCAGCCCCAGCATTTT.